This T cell receptor beta chain was identified in a study of beta chain features in type 1 diabetes (dated by TCRdb to 2017 to 2018). For the wider study: Patients and healthy donors did not differ in mean age, gender distribution, total cell number or subset yield. Across all samples, some 100,000,000 sorted cells were examined, and cell number per subset correlated strongly with RNA yield. The study compared TCRB repertoires of sorted circulating CD4+ T cell subsets between recently diagnosed type 1 diabetes patients and matched healthy donors. Regulatory and stem cell-like memory subsets were obtained from only 8 patients and roughly 8 healthy donors, while naive and central memory subsets were obtained from all 30 or so donors.

All of the isolated RNA was reverse transcribed with the High Capacity cDNA Reverse Transcription Kit, so expressed TCRB transcripts were sequenced. Deep immunoSEQ sequencing was applied to naive, central memory and regulatory T cell samples, giving an average of roughly 3.5 million total reads per sample. After sorted cells were lysed in RLT buffer, RNA was extracted with DNase-treated RNeasy Micro or Mini kits, with the choice depending on cell number. Each cell subset was processed separately to prevent cross-contamination, with patient and healthy donor samples processed together. Using the immunoSEQ multiplex PCR, TCRB sequences were amplified from cDNA into 87-bp fragments spanning the CDR3 region. Sequencing of the amplicons was performed on the Illumina HiSeq platform. Turning to the authors' computational methods: Synthetic template baselines were used to correct PCR bias computationally, reads within Hamming distance 2 were collapsed together, and singletons that could not be merged were discarded. Reads were aligned to IMGT to assign V, D and J genes, CDR3 length, and insertions or deletions at six rearrangement sites. Within each subset, clonotype counts were normalized to sorted cell number, after which true diversity and Gini coefficients were computed with the tcR R package. Repertoire sharing was quantified using the overlap coefficient calculated on TCRB nucleotide sequences. What TCRdb holds here is the immuneACCESS table cut down to in-frame rearrangements. Part of the clones is not present; checked against another copy, under half of the missing clones reflect an unresolved V gene, and the others are unexplained. V and J calls and clone size are given by that table; D and trimming were obtained from the DNA. Recorded for this sample are roughly 38,000 clones; around 63% of them occurred a single time. In total, the top ten clones hold about 1.7% of the sample.

Findings and caveats that apply to the study as a whole: In all four CD4+ subsets, TCRB CDR3 length was moderately but significantly shorter in type 1 diabetes patients. At VDJ recombination sites, type 1 diabetes patients had fewer insertions and more deleted nucleotides, which implies abnormalities in thymic rearrangement. Shorter templates might have been favored by PCR, but patient and control samples were amplified and corrected together, so both groups would have been affected equally by any skew. Naive, central memory and regulatory TCRB repertoires appeared more similar among patients than among healthy donors. Sequencing cDNA rather than genomic DNA could over-represent highly expressing activated cells, although activation and CD3 levels did not differ between groups. Because the HLA sub-analyses included only small numbers of individuals, any influence of HLA type on TCRB rearrangement was left unresolved.

This clone showed up just a few times. No antigen is known for it. It has no much larger one-base neighbor in the sample; base qualities were not kept. Each donor gave one peripheral blood draw, approximately 0.11 L on average, collected into heparinised tubes. A BD FACSAria II was used to sort naive, central memory, regulatory and stem cell-like memory CD4+ T cells with a panel that included CD45RO, CCR7, CD25, CD127, CD95 and CD27. Purity was above 95% for every sorted population. Right away, PBMCs were isolated by Lymphoprep density gradient centrifugation and were stained directly, with no culture step. Samples were stained and sorted in pairs, with one healthy donor and one patient per experiment, so that batch effects were minimized. The TCR comes from a man between 25 and 39 years old with type 1 diabetes. Some clones in this sample may be carry-over from other donors' samples. The source material was Tregs from blood. Read against the paper, the sample's cell subset or site label means: regulatory CD4+ T cells.

The CDR3: CASGRDNEQFF. The nucleotide sequence is given as TGTGCCAGCGGCAGGGACAATGAGCAGTTCTTC. The chain joins TRBV2 to TRBJ2-1; possibly the D gene is TRBD1, per 5 matching bases. The trim is 8 bases for V and 5 bases for J, with a gap of 7 bases between the germline ends. Including the terminal cysteine and phenylalanine, the CDR3 comprises 11 residues. CDR3 DNA is the only sequence kept; it has 33 bases, read in frame from the first base. CDR1 and CDR2, looked up from the germline V gene, are SNHLY and FYNNEI.